Shown below are 8 T cell receptor beta chains from a single sample sequenced in a study of blood T cell repertoires in COVID-19 (dated by TCRdb to about 2020). Libraries were constructed by the immunoSEQ multiplex PCR assay. Imported from immuneACCESS, the table was reduced by TCRdb to in-frame sequences with V and J called. These copies leave out some clones; in studies compared against another copy, an unresolved V gene accounts for under half, and the cause of the remainder is not known. The sample records roughly 670,000 clones, approximately 90% of which are singletons. More than 0.25% of the sample lies in the top ten. The sequenced material came from peripheral blood. These receptors all stem from a woman younger than 35 with acute or convalescent COVID-19.

The rearrangement joins TRBV9 to TRBJ1-6; D not resolved. Germline V lookup: CDR1 SGDLS, CDR2 YYNGEE. The CDR3 contains 14 residues. V was clipped by 6 bases and J by 6 bases, with 13 bases between them. The CDR3 loop reads CASTTGNSNSPLHF. As DNA, the CDR3 is TGTGCCAGCACCACCGGCAACAGTAATTCACCCCTCCACTTT.

The chain combines TRBV20-1 with TRBJ2-7; weak D call: TRBD1 (5 bases). In germline, CDR1 is DFQATT, CDR2 SNEGSKA (reference sequence). The CDR3 covers 11 residues. Trimming pared 6 bases from V and 3 bases from J, leaving 9 bases between. CDR3 in DNA: TGCAGTGCCACGGACAACTACGAGCAGTACTTC. Protein sequence: CSATDNYEQYF.

CDR3 coding DNA: TGTGCCAGCAGTAACGGACAGGCCTCTGGCTACACCTTC. This translates into CASSNGQASGYTF. The genes are TRBV6-5 and TRBJ1-2; TRBD1 matches 7 bases. V was pared by 5 bases and J by 7 bases, with 7 bases of the junction left unmatched. Germline CDR1 reads MNHEY; CDR2 reads SVGAGI. The CDR3 runs 13 residues.

J is TRBJ1-2 and V is TRBV15; possibly TRBD1 for D (5 bases). V lost 0 bases, J lost 9 bases, and 14 bases lay in between. CDR3 size: 14 residues. Germline lookup yields CDR1 LNHNV and CDR2 YYDKDF (reference sequence). The CDR3 protein is CATSRDKGPDRYTF. The CDR3 bases are TGTGCCACCAGCAGAGATAAGGGGCCCGATCGCTACACCTTC. Looking up the rest from reference TRBV15 and TRBJ1-2 gives the full variable domain: DAMVIQNPRYQVTQFGKPVTLSCSQTLNHNVMYWYQQKSSQAPKLLFHYYDKDFNNEADTPDNFQSRRPNTSFCFLDIRSPGLGDTAMYLCATSRDKGPDRYTFGSGTRLTVV.

The chain carries TRBV30 and TRBJ2-2, with D uncertain. Germline lookup yields CDR1 GTSNPN and CDR2 SVGIG (reference sequence). V was trimmed by 0 bases and J by 8 bases, leaving 13 bases between them. This CDR3 contains 14 residues. The CDR3 is CAWSVTVWAGELFF. CDR3 bases: TGTGCCTGGAGTGTAACCGTTTGGGCGGGGGAGCTGTTTTTT. The variable domain in full, completed from reference TRBV30 and TRBJ2-2, reads SQTIHQWPATLVQPVGSPLSLECTVEGTSNPNLYWYRQAAGRGLQLLFYSVGIGQISSEVPQNLSASRPQDRQFILSSKKLLLSDSGFYLCAWSVTVWAGELFFGEGSRLTVL.

The rearrangement uses TRBV9 and TRBJ1-4; D might be TRBD1 (5 bases). The CDR3 consists of 16 residues. V lost 0 bases to trimming and J lost 7 bases, with 16 bases between them. From germline, CDR1 is SGDLS and CDR2 YYNGEE. For the CDR3, the DNA is TGTGCCAGCAGCGTAGAAATGGGGCAGGGTGGTGAAAAACTGTTTTTT. Its translation: CASSVEMGQGGEKLFF.

The CDR3 region is CASSLYGTAKSYEQYF. CDR3 sequence (DNA): TGTGCCAGCAGCTTATACGGGACAGCGAAGTCCTACGAGCAGTACTTC. The chain links TRBV7-9 to TRBJ2-7; 7 nucleotides agree with TRBD1. J lost 1 base, V lost 2 bases, and 8 bases had no gene match. The CDR3 contains 16 residues. CDR1 and CDR2 from the germline V gene are SEHNR and FQNEAQ (reference sequence).

This clone was seen just once. The chain links TRBV15 to TRBJ2-7, with a weak D call TRBD1 (6 bases). The V gene's germline CDR1 is LNHNV and CDR2 YYDKDF (reference sequence). The germline V and J ends were trimmed by 4 bases and 3 bases, with 19 bases remaining between them. The CDR3 is 16 amino acids. CDR3 DNA: TGTGCCACCAGCAAGGATGGAGGCAGGGGCTTCTACGAGCAGTACTTC. Translating it yields CATSKDGGRGFYEQYF.